This T cell receptor (beta chain) was identified during a study of T cell responses to AZD1222 COVID-19 vaccine. Only in-frame clones appear in the TCRdb table, and some are missing; sequencing was by immunoSEQ multiplex PCR. The data contain tens of thousands of clones, 80% to 95% of them singletons. CDR3 length: 15 amino acids. V lost 4 bases, J lost 9 bases, and 10 bases stayed unmatched. Germline CDR1 SGHRS, CDR2 YFSETQ. The source was peripheral blood, collected 28 days after the second AZD1222 dose. This chain links TRBV5-1 with TRBJ1-6, with 7 bases aligning to TRBD1. The origin of this receptor is an adult who received the AZD1222 COVID-19 vaccine. CDR3 region: CASSVTGEYGSPLHF. The DNA for the CDR3 is TGCGCCAGCAGCGTTACAGGGGAATATGGTTCACCCCTCCACTTT.